This T cell receptor beta chain derives from a study of low-dose radiotherapy and immunotherapy resistance in tumors. Study information: Oral aspirin at 300 mg was taken daily by patients for four cycles, beginning on cycle 1 day 1.

This sample's time point: before trial treatment. Primers targeting TRAV and TRBV primed first-strand cDNA, covering alpha and beta chains. TCR amplification used 15 to 20 PCR cycles, a constant-region primer and a V-primer adapter. Each CDR3 protein gets one entry after TCRdb re-called the reads with MiXCR. In the table there are tens of thousands of distinct CDR3 sequences, roughly 9% of which are singletons. Between the trimmed V and J ends, which lost 0 bases and 6 bases, there was a span of 7 bases. The CDR3 is 13 amino acids. Per the germline V gene, CDR1 is MNHNS and CDR2 is SASEGT. This clonotype was counted ten times or more.

The chain carries TRBV6-1 and TRBJ2-3; unclear D gene. This receptor was obtained from a male donor with prostate cancer. The input for sequencing was PBMCs, taken before treatment. CDR3 sequence (DNA): TGTGCCAGCAGTGAAGCTAGTAGGGATACGCAGTATTTT. It is translated as CASSEASRDTQYF.